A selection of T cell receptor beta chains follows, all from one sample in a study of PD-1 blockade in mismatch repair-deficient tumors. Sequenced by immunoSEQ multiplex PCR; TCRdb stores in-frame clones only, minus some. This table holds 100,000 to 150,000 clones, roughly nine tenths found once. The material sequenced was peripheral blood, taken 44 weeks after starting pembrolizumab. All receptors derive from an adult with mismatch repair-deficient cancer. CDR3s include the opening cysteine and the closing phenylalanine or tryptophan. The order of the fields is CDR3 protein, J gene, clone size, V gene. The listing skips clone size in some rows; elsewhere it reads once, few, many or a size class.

CASSEAQGGKADTQYF | TRBJ2-3 | few | TRBV19
CAWSVRRAPDTQYF | TRBJ2-3 | - | TRBV30
CAWGLSTGELFF | TRBJ2-2 | - | TRBV30
CASGTGGFNEQYF | TRBJ2-7 | - | TRBV7-8
CASSDGDSNQPQHF | TRBJ1-5 | - | TRBV2
CASSPIGRGGEQYF | TRBJ2-7 | - | TRBV18
CASSPASSYNEQFF | TRBJ2-1 | few | TRBV4-3
CASSYTRANNEQFF | TRBJ2-1 | - | TRBV5-1
CASSAPSGGMNEKLFF | TRBJ1-4 | - | TRBV2
CASSEAGDAEAFF | TRBJ1-1 | - | TRBV25-1
CASSPPNSDEQYF | TRBJ2-7 | - | TRBV18
CASSQAPTGSSGNTIYF | TRBJ1-3 | once | TRBV4-1
CASRADSGNTEAFF | TRBJ1-1 | - | TRBV2
CASSVKVGTGELFF | TRBJ2-2 | - | TRBV9
CSVVRGLHADTQYF | TRBJ2-3 | - | TRBV29-1
CASSQDSTSGSSADTQYF | TRBJ2-3 | - | TRBV4-3
CASSVGTSGRAGETQYF | TRBJ2-5 | - | TRBV9
CASSSGDYEQYF | TRBJ2-7 | few | TRBV28
CASSFSTGLYEQYF | TRBJ2-7 | - | TRBV7-9
CASGAIGRTEAFF | TRBJ1-1 | - | TRBV6-5
CASSLTRYNEQFF | TRBJ2-1 | - | TRBV28
CASSPGTSEQYF | TRBJ2-7 | - | TRBV5-4
CASSWTGGPGNTIYF | TRBJ1-3 | - | TRBV28
CASSVAGVVTNEQFF | TRBJ2-1 | - | TRBV9
CASSSRSGSPYEQYF | TRBJ2-7 | - | TRBV7-2
CAWSVGRGRVEKLFF | TRBJ1-4 | - | TRBV30
CASSPGGQGSSYEQYF | TRBJ2-7 | - | TRBV28
CASSDAREQGGKLFF | TRBJ1-4 | - | TRBV2
CAISPMNTEAFF | TRBJ1-1 | - | TRBV10-3
CASSQDRGYEQYF | TRBJ2-7 | - | TRBV4-3
CASSYRAAYGYTF | TRBJ1-2 | - | TRBV5-8
CASSPVRRSSYNEQFF | TRBJ2-1 | - | TRBV5-1
CASSLFPGQGYEQYF | TRBJ2-7 | - | TRBV5-1
CASSQALANTGELFF | TRBJ2-2 | - | TRBV4-2
CASSLVFRQVGVDGYTF | TRBJ1-2 | - | TRBV5-1
CASRGWVHTDTQYF | TRBJ2-3 | - | TRBV2
CASSIGGLDTQYF | TRBJ2-3 | - | TRBV19
CASSYGQGGNEQFF | TRBJ2-1 | few | TRBV6-6
CASSLDPRSGQYF | TRBJ2-7 | - | TRBV28
CASSPGGGGGAYEQYF | TRBJ2-7 | - | TRBV18
CASSYPLGGPTDTQYF | TRBJ2-3 | once | TRBV7-9
CASSDSLYGYTF | TRBJ1-2 | - | TRBV10-2
CASSQGQGGKDTQYF | TRBJ2-3 | - | TRBV5-1
CASISRDRAPVGYTF | TRBJ1-2 | few | TRBV6-6
CASSWAGINRNTEAFF | TRBJ1-1 | - | TRBV11-1
CASSLESGRGNTIYF | TRBJ1-3 | - | TRBV5-1
CARSTSDRDHYNEQFF | TRBJ2-1 | - | TRBV5-3
CAWSGGYGNTEAFF | TRBJ1-1 | - | TRBV30
CASFMNTEAFF | TRBJ1-1 | - | TRBV28
CASSWGQGSEKLFF | TRBJ1-4 | - | TRBV19
CASSQEPPGTGTREQFF | TRBJ2-1 | - | TRBV4-3
CASSQALASDTGELFF | TRBJ2-2 | - | TRBV4-1
CASSISIVNEQFF | TRBJ2-1 | - | TRBV19
CASSLTPRVIYEQYF | TRBJ2-7 | - | TRBV27
CASSAVEGAFISDYGYTF | TRBJ1-2 | - | TRBV2